This TCR beta chain was found in a study of read filtering for tumor transcriptome and immune sequencing. From roughly 390 ng of RNA, a library with molecular barcoded alpha/delta and beta/gamma adaptors was made. TCRdb re-called the reads with MiXCR, one entry per CDR3 protein. Altogether more than 35,000 distinct CDR3 sequences are present, roughly 15% being singletons, with the ten largest covering roughly 40%. Germline trimming cut 5 bases from V and 4 bases from J; bases unmatched to any gene: 6. The length of the CDR3 is 14 residues. The germline V gene encodes CDR1 LNHNV and CDR2 YYDKDF (reference sequence). This clonotype was recorded at least ten times.

The clonotype comes from a donor aged 40 or older with multiple myeloma. The sequenced sample was a population of CD138-negative cells sorted from bone marrow. The J gene is TRBJ1-1, the V gene TRBV15, with TRBD1 identical over 8 bases. CDR3 sequence: CATSWDRRITEAFF. As DNA, the CDR3 is TGTGCCACCAGCTGGGACAGGAGGATCACTGAAGCTTTCTTT. The full variable domain, rest sourced from reference TRBV15 and TRBJ1-1, is DAMVIQNPRYQVTQFGKPVTLSCSQTLNHNVMYWYQQKSSQAPKLLFHYYDKDFNNEADTPDNFQSRRPNTSFCFLDIRSPGLGDTAMYLCATSWDRRITEAFFGQGTRLTVV.